Listed here are 32 T cell receptor beta chains from one sample, sequenced in a study of T-cell reconstitution after alpha-beta-depleted transplantation in children. Preparation of the TCRbeta library was carried out with unique molecular identifiers. TCRdb used MiXCR to reprocess the PCR reads, holding one entry per CDR3 protein. The sample has 210,000 or so distinct CDR3 sequences; around 10% are singletons. This sample comprised PBMCs from the stem cell graft donor, obtained from the stem cell graft. Source of these receptors: a human donor who donated a stem cell graft to a child with acute lymphoblastic leukemia.

This chain joins TRBV6-1 and TRBJ1-2; no firm D call. Trimming stripped 6 bases from V and 7 bases from J, with 12 bases between. In germline, CDR1 is MNHNS, CDR2 SASEGT. The CDR3 runs 12 residues. The DNA for the CDR3 is TGTGCCAGCAGGATTTCAAAGGGTGGCTACACCTTC. The encoded protein is CASRISKGGYTF.

In this sample, this clonotype turned up a few times. The chain couples TRBV9 to TRBJ2-5, with 10 bases that match TRBD1. Per the germline V gene, CDR1 is SGDLS and CDR2 is YYNGEE. The CDR3 loop spans 16 amino acids. The V and J ends lost 0 bases and 5 bases, in that order; junction bases with no gene match: 7. The CDR3 protein is CASSVGDRGYYETQYF. The DNA for the CDR3 is TGTGCCAGCAGCGTAGGGGACAGGGGATACTATGAGACCCAGTACTTC.

This clonotype has only a few counts. The CDR3 protein is CASSQDITANNSPLHF. The CDR3 bases are TGTGCCAGCAGCCAAGATATCACAGCCAATAATTCACCCCTCCACTTT. J is TRBJ1-6 and V is TRBV4-2; D is unclear. Trimming took 0 bases from V and 5 from J, leaving 11 bases between them. This CDR3 spans 16 amino acids. Germline V lookup: CDR1 LGHNA, CDR2 YNFKEQ.

Ten or more counts support this clonotype. The chain recombines TRBV5-1 with TRBJ1-6; 8 nucleotides line up with TRBD1. Germline V gives CDR1 SGHRS, CDR2 YFSETQ. The junction had 7 bases not matched to a gene; V was cut back by 5 bases and J by 9 bases. The CDR3 spans 14 residues. Here the CDR3 DNA reads TGCGCCAGCAGTTTGACAGGGGAAGCTTCACCCCTCCACTTT. Amino acid sequence: CASSLTGEASPLHF.

This rearrangement joins TRBV6-4 to TRBJ2-5; perhaps TRBD1 as D (5 bases). The germline gives CDR1 MRHNA, CDR2 SNTAGT. This CDR3 has 12 amino acids. The V end was cut by 8 bases, the J end by 4 bases, with 11 bases between. CDR3 nucleotides: TGTGCCAGCGGGGCTCCCTCAGAGACCCAGTACTTC. Translating gives CASGAPSETQYF.

CDR3 residues: CASSLVSGDRVYEQYF. The CDR3 region has the DNA TGTGCCAGCAGCTTAGTGTCCGGGGACAGGGTTTACGAGCAGTACTTC. V usage is TRBV7-2 and J usage is TRBJ2-7; 9 positions match TRBD1. Trimming cost V 1 base and J 4 bases; bases outside gene matches: 8. Germline values: CDR1 SGHTA, CDR2 FQGNSA. The CDR3 length is 16 residues.

This clonotype has a handful of counts. The V gene is TRBV20-1, the J gene TRBJ2-3, with 7 bases that match TRBD2. The CDR3 length is 12 residues. Trimming cost V 5 bases and J 2 bases; bases outside gene matches: 1. Germline CDR1 and CDR2: DFQATT and SNEGSKA (reference sequence). The CDR3 nucleotides read TGCAGTGCTCTAGCGGACACAGATACGCAGTATTTT. As protein: CSALADTDTQYF.

This clonotype occurred a few times. The chain has TRBV29-1 and TRBJ1-6, with D tentatively TRBD1 (6 bases). Trimming took off 7 bases at V and 7 bases at J, with 20 bases between the two ends. Per germline, CDR1 SQVTM and CDR2 ANQGSEA. The CDR3 has 15 residues. The CDR3 region has the DNA TGCAGCGAGGGGGATGGCAGGGGAACGAATTCACCCCTCCACTTT. Protein sequence: CSEGDGRGTNSPLHF.

This clonotype was found a few times. The V and J genes are TRBV15 and TRBJ2-2; D possibly corresponds to TRBD2 (7 bases). Per germline, CDR1 LNHNV and CDR2 YYDKDF (reference sequence). This CDR3 comprises 16 residues. V lost 1 base to trimming and J lost 3 bases, with 12 bases between them. The CDR3 spells CATSRAAGAHTGELFF. In DNA, the CDR3 is TGTGCCACCAGCAGAGCTGCGGGGGCCCACACCGGGGAGCTGTTTTTT.

The V and J genes are TRBV18 and TRBJ2-2; 11 bases agree with TRBD1. CDR3 length: 16 residues. The V gene's germline CDR1 is KGHSH and CDR2 LQKENI. The V segment lost 3 bases and the J segment 7 bases; nucleotides outside the gene matches: 7. CDR3 protein: CASSPSGQGAFGELFF. CDR3 in DNA: TGTGCCAGCTCACCCTCCGGACAGGGGGCATTCGGGGAGCTGTTTTTT.

This clonotype was counted ten times or more. The gene calls are TRBV7-7 and TRBJ2-1, with D perhaps given as TRBD1 or TRBD2 (6 bases each). Germline values: CDR1 SSHAT, CDR2 FNYEAQ (reference sequence). The CDR3 spans 12 residues. The germline V and J ends were trimmed by 5 bases and 7 bases, with 9 bases remaining between them. CDR3 bases: TGTGCCAGCAGCAAAGGGGGGAATGAGCAGTTCTTC. Translating it yields CASSKGGNEQFF.

This clonotype occurred many times. The chain joins TRBV5-1 to TRBJ2-7, with D possibly called TRBD1 or TRBD2 (5 bases each). This CDR3 spans 18 amino acids. Trimming took off 3 bases at V and 3 bases at J, with 25 bases between the two ends. Germline assignment: CDR1 SGHRS and CDR2 YFSETQ. Here the CDR3 DNA reads TGCGCCAGCAGCTCGGGAACAGGTTTCGCGGGCCTCGGCTACGAGCAGTACTTC. Translation gives CASSSGTGFAGLGYEQYF.

This clonotype was picked up many times. V gene TRBV2 combines with J gene TRBJ2-3; no clear D gene. CDR3 length equals 12 residues. Trimming shortened V by 4 bases and J by 4 bases, and 6 bases separated the two germline ends. CDR1 and CDR2 from the germline V gene are SNHLY and FYNNEI. CDR3 loop: CASSVDADTQYF. The CDR3, as DNA: TGTGCCAGCAGTGTTGACGCAGATACGCAGTATTTT.

This clonotype was detected a few times. The V call is TRBV20-1, the J call TRBJ1-6; 8 bases agree with TRBD1. The V gene end was trimmed by 1 base and the J gene end by 9 bases; junction bases not matched to a gene: 2. The CDR3 extends over 13 amino acids. Germline CDR1 is DFQATT and CDR2 is SNEGSKA (reference sequence). CDR3 amino acids: CSARGTGRSPLHF. The CDR3 coding sequence is TGCAGTGCTAGAGGGACAGGGCGTTCACCCCTCCACTTT.

This clonotype was seen at least ten times. The junction does not match germline at one end; this may be a read error. The genes are TRBV5-1 and TRBJ2-7, with D hard to call. In germline, CDR1 is SGHRS, CDR2 YFSETQ. The length of the CDR3 is 14 residues. CDR3 sequence reads: CASSLSGSSYEQYF. The CDR3 DNA follows: TGTGCCAGCAGCTTATCCGGAAGCTCCTACGAGCAGTACTTC. Using reference TRBV5-1 and TRBJ2-7 for the parts outside the CDR3, the full variable domain is KAGVTQTPRYLIKTRGQQVTLSCSPISGHRSVSWYQQTPGQGLQFLFEYFSETQRNKGNFPGRFSGRQFSNSRSEMNVSTLELGDSALYLCASSLSGSSYEQYFGPGTRLTVT.

This clonotype was picked up many times. This chain connects TRBV6-1 to TRBJ2-5; 7 nucleotides match TRBD1. Per the germline V gene, CDR1 is MNHNS and CDR2 is SASEGT. The length of the CDR3 is 14 residues. The trim removed 5 bases at V and 5 bases at J, leaving 8 bases unmatched. Written as DNA, the CDR3 is TGTGCCAGCAGTCCGACAGGGTTTGAGGAGACCCAGTACTTC. Protein: CASSPTGFEETQYF.

The rearrangement links TRBV5-1 to TRBJ1-2; TRBD1 agrees at 8 bases. CDR1 SGHRS and CDR2 YFSETQ come from the germline V gene. Trimming cost V 4 bases and J 4 bases; bases outside gene matches: 15. The CDR3 is 17 residues long. As DNA, the CDR3 is TGCGCCAGCAGCCCACGCGCATACGAACAGGGGGTCTATGGCTACACCTTC. Encoded protein: CASSPRAYEQGVYGYTF. Full variable domain (remainder filled in from reference TRBV5-1 and TRBJ1-2): KAGVTQTPRYLIKTRGQQVTLSCSPISGHRSVSWYQQTPGQGLQFLFEYFSETQRNKGNFPGRFSGRQFSNSRSEMNVSTLELGDSALYLCASSPRAYEQGVYGYTFGSGTRLTVV.

This clonotype showed up many times. V and J are TRBV6-1 and TRBJ1-6; a weak D match, TRBD1 (5 bases). The V gene lost 11 bases and the J gene lost 2 bases, with 13 bases spanning the gap. The CDR3 runs to 14 residues. Germline CDR1 MNHNS, CDR2 SASEGT. The CDR3 region has the DNA TGTGCCGGGCAACCAGGGCCCTATAATTCACCCCTCCACTTT. It translates to CAGQPGPYNSPLHF.

The chain has TRBV15 and TRBJ2-3; D remains unclear. From germline, CDR1 is LNHNV and CDR2 YYDKDF (reference sequence). Deletions cut 0 bases from V and 5 bases from J, with 3 bases between. CDR3 length equals 12 residues. The CDR3 sequence: CATSRDVDTQYF. DNA for the CDR3: TGTGCCACCAGCAGAGATGTAGATACGCAGTATTTT.

The V call is TRBV27, the J call TRBJ1-5; D is uncertain. Germline-derived CDR1 and CDR2 are MNHEY and SMNVEV (reference sequence). This CDR3 comprises 15 residues. The V end was cut by 2 bases, the J end by 0 bases, with 8 bases between. CDR3 coding DNA: TGTGCCAGCAGTTTAAGCAGGTTTAGCAATCAGCCCCAGCATTTT. Its protein is CASSLSRFSNQPQHF.

This clonotype was seen repeatedly, ten times or more. This rearrangement joins TRBV6-1 to TRBJ2-7; D uncertain. With 7 bases removed from V and 4 bases from J, the gap between germline ends came to 8 bases. The germline V gene has CDR1 MNHNS and CDR2 SASEGT. CDR3 length: 11 residues. DNA of the CDR3: TGTGCCAGCACTTCAGTGTACGAGCAGTACTTC. It specifies CASTSVYEQYF.

This clonotype was recorded many times. The rearrangement uses TRBV4-2 and TRBJ2-2; 9 bases map to TRBD1. Looked up from germline, CDR1 is LGHNA and CDR2 is YNFKEQ. The ends lost 3 bases at V and 2 bases at J; junction bases unmatched: 1. The CDR3 is 15 amino acids. CDR3 region: CASSQDRGNTGELFF. The DNA of the CDR3 is TGTGCCAGCAGCCAGGACAGGGGTAACACCGGGGAGCTGTTTTTT.

This clonotype was observed a handful of times. V usage is TRBV5-5 and J usage is TRBJ2-2; TRBD1 aligns across 7 bases. CDR3 size: 16 residues. The trim removed 0 bases at V and 1 base at J, leaving 3 bases unmatched. Per the germline V gene, CDR1 is SGHKS and CDR2 is YYEKEE (reference sequence). The CDR3 reads CASSLGQGENTGELFF. The CDR3 nucleotides are TGTGCCAGCAGCTTGGGACAGGGCGAGAACACCGGGGAGCTGTTTTTT. The variable domain in full, completed from reference TRBV5-5 and TRBJ2-2, reads DAGVTQSPTHLIKTRGQQVTLRCSPISGHKSVSWYQQVLGQGPQFIFQYYEKEERGRGNFPDRFSARQFPNYSSELNVNALLLGDSALYLCASSLGQGENTGELFFGEGSRLTVL.

DNA for the CDR3: TGTGCCAGCAGCCCAGGACCGTGGAACACGAGAACTTACGAGCAGTACTTC. Translated: CASSPGPWNTRTYEQYF. The chain uses TRBV11-2 and TRBJ2-7; D gene ambiguous. Trimming pared 5 bases from V and 4 bases from J, leaving 24 bases between. Germline loops: CDR1 SGHAT, CDR2 FQNNGV. The CDR3 spans 17 residues.

This clonotype was detected a few times. The CDR3 sequence: CASSYSATNEKLFF. CDR3 nucleotides: TGTGCCAGCAGTTACAGCGCAACTAATGAAAAACTGTTTTTT. The chain joins TRBV12-3 or TRBV12-4 to TRBJ1-4; no reliable D call. The ends were cut back, 4 bases at V and 0 bases at J, with 6 bases in the middle. The CDR3 has 14 residues.

This clonotype showed up many times. The chain joins TRBV3-1 to TRBJ2-6; D is undetermined. CDR3 size: 15 residues. V lost 2 bases to trimming and J lost 2 bases, with 7 bases between them. CDR1 is LGHDT, CDR2 YNNKEL, per germline (reference sequence). The CDR3, as DNA: TGTGCCAGCAGCCAATCGGCTCCTGGGGCCAACGTCCTGACTTTC. Translated: CASSQSAPGANVLTF.

The V and J genes are TRBV7-8 and TRBJ1-5; D call uncertain. From germline, CDR1 is SGHVS and CDR2 FQNEAQ. The CDR3 consists of 14 residues. The V end was cut by 5 bases, the J end by 3 bases, with 11 bases between. The CDR3 spells CASSPRRNNQPQHF. The CDR3 DNA is TGTGCCAGCAGCCCAAGACGGAACAATCAGCCCCAGCATTTT. Supplemented by reference TRBV7-8 and TRBJ1-5, the full variable domain reads GAGVSQSPRYKVAKRGQDVALRCDPISGHVSLFWYQQALGQGPEFLTYFQNEAQLDKSGLPSDRFFAERPEGSVSTLKIQRTQQEDSAVYLCASSPRRNNQPQHFGDGTRLSIL.

This clonotype was recorded many times. The genes are TRBV28 and TRBJ1-2; TRBD1 matches at 8 bases. The germline V gene has CDR1 MDHEN and CDR2 SYDVKM. V dropped 3 bases and J dropped 4; count of bases not matched to a gene: 7. The CDR3 length is 15 residues. CDR3 nucleotide sequence: TGTGCCAGCAGTTTCCAGACAGGGGCGGGCTATGGCTACACCTTC. It yields the protein CASSFQTGAGYGYTF.

The rearrangement joins TRBV27 to TRBJ2-5, with 7 bases that match TRBD1. This CDR3 comprises 15 residues. Germline CDR1 and CDR2: MNHEY and SMNVEV (reference sequence). V lost 9 bases to trimming and J lost 5 bases; unmatched junction nucleotides: 15. In DNA form, the CDR3 reads TGTGCCAGTTTCAGTGACAGGGATAATGTCGAGACCCAGTACTTC. This encodes CASFSDRDNVETQYF.

The V call is TRBV10-2, the J call TRBJ1-1; D is undetermined. V was cut by 4 bases and J by 2 bases, with 11 bases left in between. Germline-derived CDR1 and CDR2 are WSHSY and SAAADI. The CDR3 length is 14 residues. The DNA of the CDR3 is TGCGCCAGCAGTGGTAACGTACTAAACACTGAAGCTTTCTTT. The encoded protein is CASSGNVLNTEAFF.

V usage is TRBV7-2 and J usage is TRBJ2-4, with 7 bases that match TRBD1. CDR1 SGHTA and CDR2 FQGNSA come from the germline V gene. There are 17 residues in the CDR3. Unmatched junction bases numbered 6, after V lost 0 bases and J lost 1 base. CDR3 coding DNA: TGTGCCAGCAGCTTAGCAACAGGGGTTGGGGCCAAAAACATTCAGTACTTC. Translated: CASSLATGVGAKNIQYF.

The chain employs TRBV6-5 and TRBJ1-2, with D possibly TRBD1 on 5 matching bases. The V gene's germline CDR1 is MNHEY and CDR2 SVGAGI. V lost 2 bases, J lost 4 bases, and 17 bases lay in between. There are 16 residues in the CDR3. The CDR3 DNA reads as TGTGCCAGCAGTTACCTCTATCGACAGCGCCTCTATGGCTACACCTTC. Encoded protein: CASSYLYRQRLYGYTF.